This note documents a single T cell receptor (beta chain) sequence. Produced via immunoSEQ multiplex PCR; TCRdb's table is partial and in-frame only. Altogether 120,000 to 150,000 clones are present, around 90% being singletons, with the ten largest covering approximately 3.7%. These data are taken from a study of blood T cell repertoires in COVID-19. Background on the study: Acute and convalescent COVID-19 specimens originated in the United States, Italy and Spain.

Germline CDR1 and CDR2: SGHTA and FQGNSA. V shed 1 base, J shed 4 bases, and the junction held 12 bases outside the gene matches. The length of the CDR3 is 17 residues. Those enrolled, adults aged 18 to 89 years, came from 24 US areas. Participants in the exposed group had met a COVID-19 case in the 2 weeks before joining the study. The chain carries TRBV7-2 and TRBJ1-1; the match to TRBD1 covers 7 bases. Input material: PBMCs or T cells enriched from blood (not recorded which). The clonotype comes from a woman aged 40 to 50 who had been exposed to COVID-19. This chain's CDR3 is CASSLVLGAGGGTEAFF. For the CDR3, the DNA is TGTGCCAGCAGCTTAGTCCTGGGAGCAGGGGGAGGCACTGAAGCTTTCTTT.